Here is one T cell receptor beta chain with its context. These data belong to a study of blood T cell repertoires in COVID-19. Study summary: Sites across the United States, Italy and Spain contributed samples from acute and convalescent COVID-19.

The data were produced by immunoSEQ multiplex PCR, yet TCRdb's version contains in-frame clones alone and is incomplete. The sample contains some 40,000 clones, over 75% of which appear only once. The sample comprised peripheral blood. This TCR derives from a woman aged 80 or older with acute or convalescent COVID-19.

The DNA of the CDR3 is TGCGCCAGCAGCCGTAACAGGGGGCAGTCACCCCTCCACTTT. Residues: CASSRNRGQSPLHF. V gene TRBV4-3 combines with J gene TRBJ1-6; 9 bases match TRBD1. The germline gives CDR1 LGHNA, CDR2 YSLEER. The CDR3 has 14 residues. Losses at the gene ends were 4 bases for V and 10 bases for J; bases not matched to a gene: 5.